The 6 T cell receptor beta chains listed next were all sequenced from one sample in a study of persistence of HIV-infected CD4 T cells (dated by TCRdb to 2020 to 2022). The immunoSEQ hsTCRB assay version 4, run in survey mode, was used to sequence TCRbeta repertoires from genomic DNA. As stored in TCRdb, this immuneACCESS dataset retains in-frame rearrangements with V and J assigned. A fraction of the clones does not appear; measured against another copy, unresolved V genes explain less than half of the discrepancy, and the remainder lacks a known reason. Present in this sample are more than 35,000 clones, 80% of which were seen just once. The top ten hold less than 2% of the sample. No antigens are known for them. The treatment or condition label here, explained by the study, means: suppressive antiretroviral therapy. Cells were stimulated with lysates of CMV-infected fibroblasts at 9 to 10 ug/mL. Nonresponding CD40L-negative CD69-negative CD45RO-high memory CD4+ T cells were sorted as memory populations depleted of antigen-responding cells.

This sample comprised CD4+ T cells sorted from PBMCs after approximately 19-hour stimulation, obtained from a patient who received antiretroviral therapy. This sample's cell subset or site label indicates: CD40L-CD69- CD45RO-high memory CD4 T cells not responding to CMV lysate. These TCRs come from an adult man with HIV who was CMV-seropositive.

This chain joins TRBV3-1 (or the pseudogene TRBV3-2) and TRBJ1-2; perhaps TRBD1 as D (6 bases). The germline V gene has CDR1 LGHDT and CDR2 YNNKEL (reference sequence). V was trimmed by 0 bases and J by 7 bases, leaving 12 bases between them. This CDR3 contains 14 residues. The CDR3 DNA reads as TGTGCCAGCAGCCAAGAACAGGGATCGAGTGGCTACACCTTC. Translating it yields CASSQEQGSSGYTF.

This clone was detected only a few times. The rearrangement links TRBV6-1 to TRBJ1-2, with D unresolved. V lost 1 base and J 0 bases, leaving 9 bases between the germline ends. The CDR3 sequence is 15 residues long. Looked up from germline, CDR1 is MNHNS and CDR2 is SASEGT. CDR3 loop: CASSEGPVANYGYTF. The CDR3 DNA reads TGTGCCAGCAGTGAAGGGCCAGTCGCTAACTATGGCTACACCTTC.

The gene calls are TRBV5-5 and TRBJ2-2; D remains unclear. The CDR3 consists of 15 residues. Per germline, CDR1 SGHKS and CDR2 YYEKEE (reference sequence). The V and J ends lost 3 bases and 4 bases respectively, with 13 bases between them. CDR3 in amino acids: CASSWARVSTGELFF. The CDR3, as DNA: TGTGCCAGCAGCTGGGCACGAGTGAGCACCGGGGAGCTGTTTTTT.

The sample holds one count of this clone. The gene calls are TRBV2 and TRBJ2-4; 11 bases match TRBD1. Germline CDR1 SNHLY, CDR2 FYNNEI. V was clipped by 3 bases and J by 7 bases; unmatched bases: 8. This CDR3 is 16 amino acids long. The CDR3 here is CASSDRTGGVRNIQYF. The CDR3 DNA follows: TGTGCCAGCAGTGACCGGACAGGGGGCGTCCGGAACATTCAGTACTTC. The entire variable domain, with the rest obtained from reference TRBV2 and TRBJ2-4, is as follows: EPEVTQTPSHQVTQMGQEVILRCVPISNHLYFYWYRQILGQKVEFLVSFYNNEISEKSEIFDDQFSVERPDGSNFTLKIRSTKLEDSAMYFCASSDRTGGVRNIQYFGAGTRLSVL.

The V and J genes are TRBV5-4 and TRBJ1-1; tentative D call: TRBD1 (5 bases). Between the trimmed V and J ends, which lost 0 bases and 3 bases, there was a span of 9 bases. The CDR3 sequence is 14 residues long. Germline lookup yields CDR1 SGHNT and CDR2 YYREEE (reference sequence). The CDR3 sequence is CASSLVARDTEAFF. Written as DNA, the CDR3 is TGTGCCAGCAGCTTGGTTGCCAGGGACACTGAAGCTTTCTTT.

The chain is built from TRBV9 and TRBJ2-2, with D uncertain. The CDR3 length is 14 residues. V was shortened by 0 bases and J by 0 bases, with 3 bases between the two germline ends. Germline V gene lookup returns CDR1 SGDLS and CDR2 YYNGEE. The CDR3 loop reads CASSVEANTGELFF. The CDR3 nucleotides read TGTGCCAGCAGCGTAGAAGCGAACACCGGGGAGCTGTTTTTT.